The clone carrying this TCR beta chain was detected once. The CDR3 spans 14 residues. Germline V CDR1 and CDR2: SGHTA, FQGNSA. The junction had 7 bases not matched to a gene; V was cut back by 4 bases and J by 6 bases. This sample stems from a study of blood T cell repertoires in COVID-19. Participants reported their clinical history, and cohort assignment relied on those reports. The data were produced by immunoSEQ multiplex PCR, yet TCRdb's version contains in-frame clones alone and is incomplete. The sample holds a few hundred thousand clones, roughly nine tenths seen once. Sequenced input: PBMCs or T cells enriched from blood (not recorded which). The V and J genes are TRBV7-2 and TRBJ2-7; 9 positions match TRBD1. The receptor was derived from a man between 18 and 35 years old who had recovered from COVID-19. The CDR3 region has the DNA TGTGCCAGCAGCTACGGACAGGGGCCTCTCGAGCAGTACTTC. Amino acids: CASSYGQGPLEQYF. The full variable domain, rest sourced from reference TRBV7-2 and TRBJ2-7, is GAGVSQSPSNKVTEKGKDVELRCDPISGHTALYWYRQSLGQGLEFLIYFQGNSAPDKSGLPSDRFSAERTGGSVSTLTIQRTQQEDSAVYLCASSYGQGPLEQYFGPGTRLTVT.